This TCR beta chain comes out of a study of regulatory T cells in long-lasting Graves disease. Study context: Positive TSH receptor antibodies alongside over 5 years of antithyroid drugs were what marked Graves' disease as persistent. General study results and limits: Persistent patients shared more public clonotypes (around 3,000) than new patients (966). Persistent disease samples used TRBV28, TRBJ1-2 and TRBJ2-5 preferentially.

Time point here: persistent/refractory GD, antithyroid drugs over 5 years with positive TRAb. Preparation of the TCR library used RNA extracted from PBMCs. Roughly 9.6-milliliter peripheral blood samples went into EDTA tubes. As for this clonotype: Antigen specificity is unknown.

Trimming took 0 bases from V and 7 from J, leaving 19 bases between them. Germline CDR1 and CDR2: DFQATT and SNEGSKA (reference sequence). The CDR3 is 17 residues long. Relying on iRepertoire HTBI primers and Arm-PCR of CDR3 regions, the team built TCR beta libraries. In TCRdb, the multiplex PCR reads were re-called with MiXCR into one record per CDR3 protein. The sample has over 450,000 distinct CDR3 sequences, roughly a fifth seen once. The rearrangement uses TRBV20-1 and TRBJ1-6; D is undetermined. This specimen was peripheral blood mononuclear cells (PBMCs), taken when the disease was refractory, from a patient treated with antithyroid drugs. The clonotype comes from a female donor with Graves disease. CDR3 bases: TGCAGTGCTAGAGAGGGGTGGCCAGGTATGGCAAATTCACCCCTCCACTTT. This gives the protein CSAREGWPGMANSPLHF.